These 17 T cell receptor beta chains came from one sample sequenced in a study of OX40 agonist ivuxolimab in advanced cancers. Produced via immunoSEQ multiplex PCR; TCRdb's table is partial and in-frame only. The table lists roughly 57,000 clones, roughly 82% of them singletons. The sample was CD4+ or CD8+ T cells sorted from blood, taken in a trial of the OX40 agonist ivuxolimab. These TCRs come from an adult with an advanced solid tumor such as melanoma, head and neck, liver or kidney cancer.

The chain uses TRBV6-5 and TRBJ1-1; D not resolved. The germline V gene encodes CDR1 MNHEY and CDR2 SVGAGI. The CDR3 has 14 amino acids. Trimming removed 0 bases from V and 8 bases from J, with 13 bases in between. The DNA of the CDR3 is TGTGCCAGCAGTTACTCGACACCCCGCGCAGAAGCTTTCTTT. Amino acids: CASSYSTPRAEAFF.

This rearrangement joins TRBV28 to TRBJ1-5; D remains ambiguous. Trimming took 8 bases from V and 1 from J, leaving 9 bases between them. The CDR3 spans 13 residues. Per the germline V gene, CDR1 is MDHEN and CDR2 is SYDVKM. The CDR3 nucleotides read TGTGCCAGCGGGATGCAGAGCAATCAGCCCCAGCATTTT. It encodes CASGMQSNQPQHF.

The chain is built from TRBV6-5 and TRBJ2-5; D unclear. The CDR3 extends over 14 amino acids. Trimming took 10 bases from V and 4 from J, leaving 19 bases between them. The germline CDR1 and CDR2 sequences are MNHEY and SVGAGI. CDR3 bases: TGTGCCACCAGAGAAGGATACGCCAGAGAGACCCAGTACTTC. This codes for CATREGYARETQYF.

Regarding this clone: Other DNA sequences in the same sample also yield this CDR3. V is TRBV20-1 and J is TRBJ1-2; TRBD1 might be the D (5 bases). Per germline, CDR1 DFQATT and CDR2 SNEGSKA (reference sequence). The ends were cut back, 3 bases at V and 4 bases at J, with 6 bases in the middle. The CDR3 extends over 11 amino acids. CDR3 loop: CSARGGYGYTF. CDR3 sequence (DNA): TGCAGTGCTAGGGGGGGCTATGGCTACACCTTC.

The rearrangement uses TRBV7-2 and TRBJ2-3; 9 bases map to TRBD2. This CDR3 contains 16 residues. Trimming cost V 5 bases and J 4 bases; bases outside gene matches: 10. Germline CDR1 reads SGHTA; CDR2 reads FQGNSA. CDR3 in amino acids: CASSVSGTSRADTQYF. The CDR3 DNA follows: TGTGCCAGCAGCGTCTCCGGGACTAGCAGAGCAGATACGCAGTATTTT.

The rearrangement links TRBV2 to TRBJ1-2, with D unclear. Trimming cost V 3 bases and J 0 bases, with 5 bases left between them. The germline V gene encodes CDR1 SNHLY and CDR2 FYNNEI. This CDR3 region has 13 residues. CDR3 coding DNA: TGTGCCAGCAGTGACGCAGCTAACTATGGCTACACCTTC. It yields the protein CASSDAANYGYTF.

The chain carries TRBV6-5 and TRBJ2-1; no definite D call. V dropped 4 bases and J dropped 4 bases, with 11 bases sitting between them. CDR1 and CDR2 (germline): MNHEY, SVGAGI. The CDR3 totals 14 residues. CDR3 region: CASSSPVWYNEQFF. In DNA, the CDR3 is TGTGCCAGCAGTTCCCCCGTATGGTACAATGAGCAGTTCTTC.

The CDR3 DNA follows: TGTGCCAGCAGCTTTCAGTCTGGGAACTCTGGAAACACCATATATTTT. Translation gives CASSFQSGNSGNTIYF. This rearrangement joins TRBV5-4 to TRBJ1-3; D remains unclear. V was cut by 2 bases and J by 0 bases, with 12 bases left in between. This CDR3 contains 16 residues. The germline CDR1 and CDR2 sequences are SGHNT and YYREEE (reference sequence). Using reference TRBV5-4 and TRBJ1-3 for the parts outside the CDR3, the full variable domain is ETGVTQSPTHLIKTRGQQVTLRCSSQSGHNTVSWYQQALGQGPQFIFQYYREEENGRGNFPPRFSGLQFPNYSSELNVNALELDDSALYLCASSFQSGNSGNTIYFGEGSWLTVV.

This chain connects TRBV19 to TRBJ1-5; D gene ambiguous. This CDR3 comprises 11 residues. The ends were cut back, 4 bases at V and 6 bases at J, with 4 bases in the middle. Germline loops: CDR1 LNHDA, CDR2 SQIVND (reference sequence). CDR3 DNA: TGTGCCAGTAGTAAGGGTCAGCCCCAGCATTTT. It encodes CASSKGQPQHF.

This CDR3 reads CASSRDGSAETQYF. CDR3 coding DNA: TGTGCCAGCAGCAGGGACGGATCTGCGGAGACCCAGTACTTC. The rearrangement joins TRBV7-9 to TRBJ2-5, with D possibly called TRBD1 or TRBD2 (5 bases each). The CDR3 contains 14 residues. With 5 bases removed from V and 5 bases from J, the gap between germline ends came to 15 bases. CDR1 is SEHNR and CDR2 is FQNEAQ in the germline V gene (reference sequence).

This rearrangement joins TRBV7-3 to TRBJ2-3; TRBD1 aligns across 8 bases. The CDR3 is made up of 14 amino acids. Trimming took 6 bases from V and 5 from J; bases not matched to a gene: 7. Germline loops: CDR1 SGHTA, CDR2 FQGTGA. CDR3 nucleotides: TGTGCCAGCAGTTCAGGGGGCGCGAAAGATACGCAGTATTTT. Encoded protein: CASSSGGAKDTQYF.

The chain carries TRBV6-1 and TRBJ1-5; a possible D gene is TRBD1 (5 bases). V gave up 4 bases and J gave up 1 base, with 14 bases separating them. The CDR3 totals 16 residues. CDR1 is MNHNS, CDR2 SASEGT, per germline. CDR3 sequence reads: CASSASPRGSNQPQHF. The CDR3 nucleotides are TGTGCCAGCAGTGCGTCCCCCCGGGGCAGCAATCAGCCCCAGCATTTT.

The genes are TRBV4-2 and TRBJ2-7; D is ambiguous. V shed 0 bases and J shed 2 bases, with 11 bases lying between them. Germline CDR1 reads LGHNA; CDR2 reads YNFKEQ. This CDR3 region has 15 residues. This CDR3 reads CASSQDGVGTYEQYF. In nucleotides, the CDR3 is TGTGCCAGCAGCCAAGATGGTGTAGGGACCTACGAGCAGTACTTC.

This chain links TRBV7-8 with TRBJ2-7, with 9 bases aligning to TRBD1. This CDR3 has 16 amino acids. Unmatched junction bases numbered 10, after V lost 2 bases and J lost 5 bases. The germline CDR1 and CDR2 sequences are SGHVS and FQNEAQ. In nucleotides, the CDR3 is TGTGCCAGCAGCTTAATCCTGACAGGGGGGGCCAACGAGCAGTACTTC. Encoded protein: CASSLILTGGANEQYF.

The chain joins TRBV18 to TRBJ1-2, with D possibly being TRBD1 (5 bases). V lost 6 bases to trimming and J lost 4 bases, with 12 bases between them. Germline values: CDR1 KGHSH, CDR2 LQKENI. The CDR3 extends over 13 amino acids. CDR3 DNA: TGTGCCAGCTCCCCCGACAGCTCCTATGGCTACACCTTC. It specifies CASSPDSSYGYTF.

This chain joins TRBV14 and TRBJ2-1; 11 nucleotides agree with TRBD2. Looked up from germline, CDR1 is SGHDN and CDR2 is FVKESK. CDR3 length: 19 residues. Germline trimming cut 5 bases from V and 5 bases from J; bases unmatched to any gene: 17. CDR3 bases: TGTGCCAGCAGCGGCCTTCAGACTAGCGGGGCCTTGGGACACAATGAGCAGTTCTTC. Protein product: CASSGLQTSGALGHNEQFF.

This clone appeared a few times. The chain combines TRBV2 with TRBJ1-5; weak D call: TRBD1 (6 bases). Germline V gene data show CDR1 as SNHLY and CDR2 as FYNNEI. With 4 bases removed from V and 6 bases from J, the gap between germline ends came to 16 bases. The CDR3 contains 15 residues. In DNA, the CDR3 is TGTGCCAGCAGTGGGACAGTCTCCGCAATTCAGCCCCAGCATTTT. Amino acid sequence: CASSGTVSAIQPQHF.